These T cell receptor beta chains were read from a single sample in a study of identical twins. One entry per CDR3 protein results from TCRdb running MiXCR on the 5' RACE reads. The sample contains 500,000 or so distinct CDR3 sequences, 13% to 15% of which appear only once. This sample also appeared in a second study, on yellow fever vaccine responses in identical twins.

Sequenced sample: CD4+ T cells sorted from blood. The receptor set was obtained from a woman aged 18-35 years in good health. CDR3s include the opening cysteine and the closing phenylalanine or tryptophan. D genes are given only for firm matches. Clone size is not always given. Where it is, it says once, few, many or a class for expanded clones.

j_gene	v_gene	abundance	d_gene	CDR3nt	CDR3aa
TRBJ2-5	TRBV20-1	NA	TRBD2	TGCAGTGCTGAAGAGGGGACTAGCGGGAGCGAGACCCAGTACTTC	CSAEEGTSGSETQYF
TRBJ2-3	TRBV27	once	NA	TGTGCCAGCAGCGCGGGGATGGGCACAGATACGCAGTATTTT	CASSAGMGTDTQYF
TRBJ2-7	TRBV12-3/TRBV12-4	few	NA	TGTGCCAGCAGTTTATCGGGGGGCGGGAACGAGCAGTACTTC	CASSLSGGGNEQYF
TRBJ2-1	TRBV20-1	few	NA	TGCAGTGCTACCCGGGACCCCTACAATGAGCAGTTCTTC	CSATRDPYNEQFF
TRBJ2-7	TRBV29-1	few	TRBD1	TGCAGCGTGGGGGGGGGACAGGGGGGTTCGAACTACGAGCAGTACTTC	CSVGGGQGGSNYEQYF
TRBJ2-1	TRBV27	once	TRBD1	TGTGCCAGCGGCCGACAGGGGGTTAATGAGCAGTTCTTC	CASGRQGVNEQFF
TRBJ2-3	TRBV10-3	NA	TRBD2	TGTGCCATCAGGGAGCCTAGCGGAAGCACAGATACGCAGTATTTT	CAIREPSGSTDTQYF
TRBJ2-2	TRBV3-1	NA	NA	TGTGCCAGCAGCCCCCTTTTGGCCGGGGAGCTGTTTTTT	CASSPLLAGELFF
TRBJ2-5	TRBV7-2	NA	TRBD2	TGTGCCAGCAGCTTACGCGGGAGGGCCGGGGAGACCCAGTACTTC	CASSLRGRAGETQYF
TRBJ1-1	TRBV9	NA	TRBD1	TGTGCCAGCAGCCCGTCGACAGGGCCTGCTGAAGCTTTCTTT	CASSPSTGPAEAFF
TRBJ2-1	TRBV7-9	NA	NA	TGTGCCAGCAGACTTGGAGGTCGTGAGCAGTTCTTC	CASRLGGREQFF
TRBJ2-7	TRBV14	few	NA	TGTGCCAGCAGCCAATCCCCTTACGAGCAGTACTTC	CASSQSPYEQYF
TRBJ1-6	TRBV20-1	many	NA	TGCAGTGCCCAGATCGGGACGCAGAATTCACCCCTCCACTTT	CSAQIGTQNSPLHF
TRBJ1-1	TRBV5-6	few	NA	TGTGCCAGCAGCTATCTTAGGGTGAACACTGAAGCTTTCTTT	CASSYLRVNTEAFF
TRBJ2-1	TRBV28	few	TRBD1	TGTGCCAGCAGGAGAACAGGGGCTCGGGATGAGCAGTTCTTC	CASRRTGARDEQFF
TRBJ2-1	TRBV20-1	NA	NA	TGCAGTGCTATTGGAAAACACAAACAGGGTTACAATGAGCAGTTCTTC	CSAIGKHKQGYNEQFF